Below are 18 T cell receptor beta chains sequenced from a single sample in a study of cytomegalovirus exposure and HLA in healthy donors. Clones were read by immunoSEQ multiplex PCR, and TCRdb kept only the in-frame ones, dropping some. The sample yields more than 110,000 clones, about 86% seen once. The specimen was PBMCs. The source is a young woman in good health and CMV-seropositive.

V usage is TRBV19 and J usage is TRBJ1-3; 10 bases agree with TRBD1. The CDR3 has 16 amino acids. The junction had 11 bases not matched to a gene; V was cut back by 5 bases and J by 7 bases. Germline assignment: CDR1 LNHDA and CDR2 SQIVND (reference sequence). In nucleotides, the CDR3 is TGTGCCAGTAGTCCTCGGACAGGGGGAGATTGGAACACCATATATTTT. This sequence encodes CASSPRTGGDWNTIYF.

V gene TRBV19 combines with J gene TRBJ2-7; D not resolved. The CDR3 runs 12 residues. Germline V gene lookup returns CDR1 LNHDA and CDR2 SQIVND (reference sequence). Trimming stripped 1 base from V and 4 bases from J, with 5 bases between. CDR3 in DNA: TGTGCCAGTAGTATAGTCCCGTACGAGCAGTACTTC. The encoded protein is CASSIVPYEQYF.

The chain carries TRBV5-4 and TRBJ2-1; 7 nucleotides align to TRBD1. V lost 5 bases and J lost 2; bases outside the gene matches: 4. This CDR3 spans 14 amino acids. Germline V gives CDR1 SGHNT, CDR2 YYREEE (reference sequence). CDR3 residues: CASRPDRAYNEQFF. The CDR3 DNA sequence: TGTGCCAGCAGACCTGACAGGGCCTACAATGAGCAGTTCTTC. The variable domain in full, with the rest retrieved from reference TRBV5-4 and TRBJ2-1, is ETGVTQSPTHLIKTRGQQVTLRCSSQSGHNTVSWYQQALGQGPQFIFQYYREEENGRGNFPPRFSGLQFPNYSSELNVNALELDDSALYLCASRPDRAYNEQFFGPGTRLTVL.

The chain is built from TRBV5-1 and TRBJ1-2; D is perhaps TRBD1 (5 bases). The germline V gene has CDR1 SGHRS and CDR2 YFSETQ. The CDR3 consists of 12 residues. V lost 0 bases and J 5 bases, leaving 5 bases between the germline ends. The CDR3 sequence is CASSLGQYGYTF. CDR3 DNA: TGCGCCAGCAGCTTGGGACAGTATGGCTACACCTTC.

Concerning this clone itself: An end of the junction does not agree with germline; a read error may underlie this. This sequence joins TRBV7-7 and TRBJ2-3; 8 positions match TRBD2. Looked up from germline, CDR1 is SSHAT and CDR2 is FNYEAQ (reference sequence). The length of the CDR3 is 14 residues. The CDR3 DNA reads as TGTGCTAGCAGCTTAAACGGGGGGGGAGATACGCAGTATTTT. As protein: CASSLNGGGDTQYF.

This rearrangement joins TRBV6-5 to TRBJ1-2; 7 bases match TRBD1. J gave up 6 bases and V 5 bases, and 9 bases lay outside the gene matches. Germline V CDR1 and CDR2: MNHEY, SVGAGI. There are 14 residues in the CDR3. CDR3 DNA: TGTGCCAGCAGTACAGAAGACAGGGTTGATGGCTACACCTTC. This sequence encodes CASSTEDRVDGYTF.

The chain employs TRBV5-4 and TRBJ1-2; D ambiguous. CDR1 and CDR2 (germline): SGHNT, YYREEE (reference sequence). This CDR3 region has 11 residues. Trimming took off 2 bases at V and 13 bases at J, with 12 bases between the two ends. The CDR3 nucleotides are TGTGCCAGCAGCTTCCTGGGAGCACCCACCTTC. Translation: CASSFLGAPTF.

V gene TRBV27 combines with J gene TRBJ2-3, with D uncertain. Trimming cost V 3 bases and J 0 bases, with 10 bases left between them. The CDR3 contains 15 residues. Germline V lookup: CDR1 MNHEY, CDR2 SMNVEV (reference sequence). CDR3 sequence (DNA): TGTGCCAGCAGTTTTCAGGTCCCTAGCACAGATACGCAGTATTTT. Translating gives CASSFQVPSTDTQYF.

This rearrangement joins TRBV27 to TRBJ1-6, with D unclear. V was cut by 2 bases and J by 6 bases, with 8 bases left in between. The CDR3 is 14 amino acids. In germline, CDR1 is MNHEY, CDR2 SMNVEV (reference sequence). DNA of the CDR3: TGTGCCAGCAGTTTAGTCACGGTTAATTCACCCCTCCACTTT. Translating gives CASSLVTVNSPLHF.

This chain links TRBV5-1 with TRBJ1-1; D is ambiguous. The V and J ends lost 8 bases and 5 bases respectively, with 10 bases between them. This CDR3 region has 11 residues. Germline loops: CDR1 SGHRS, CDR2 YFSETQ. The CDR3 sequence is CASKEETEAFF. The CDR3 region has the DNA TGCGCCAGTAAGGAGGAAACTGAAGCTTTCTTT.

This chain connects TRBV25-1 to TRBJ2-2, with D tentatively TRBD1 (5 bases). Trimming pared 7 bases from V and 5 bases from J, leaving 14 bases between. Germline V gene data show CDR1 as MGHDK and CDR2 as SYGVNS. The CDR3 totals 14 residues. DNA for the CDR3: TGTGCCAGCAACTCAGGGTACGGTACCGGGGAGCTGTTTTTT. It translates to CASNSGYGTGELFF.

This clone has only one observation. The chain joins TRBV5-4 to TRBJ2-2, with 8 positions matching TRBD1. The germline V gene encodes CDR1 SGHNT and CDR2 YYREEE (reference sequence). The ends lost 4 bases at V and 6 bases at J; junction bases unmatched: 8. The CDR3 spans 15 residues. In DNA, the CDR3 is TGTGCCAGCAGCCCCCAAGGACAGGGTCCCGGGGAGCTGTTTTTT. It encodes CASSPQGQGPGELFF.

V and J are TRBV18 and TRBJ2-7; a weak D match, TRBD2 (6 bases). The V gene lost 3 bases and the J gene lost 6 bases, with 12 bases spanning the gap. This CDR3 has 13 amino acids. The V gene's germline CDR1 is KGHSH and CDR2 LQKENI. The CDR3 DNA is TGTGCCAGCTCACCTAGACTAGTTGGCGAGCAGTACTTC. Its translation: CASSPRLVGEQYF.

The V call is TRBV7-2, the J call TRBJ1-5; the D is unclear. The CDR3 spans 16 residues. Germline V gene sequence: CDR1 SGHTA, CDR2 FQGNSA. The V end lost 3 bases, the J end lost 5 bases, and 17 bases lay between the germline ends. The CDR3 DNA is TGTGCCAGCAGCTTCCTTTCGGGTCAGATCCATCAGCCCCAGCATTTT. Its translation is CASSFLSGQIHQPQHF.

DNA for the CDR3: TGTGCCAGCTCACCGGGGGGGCAGGCGCGGGAGCAGTACTTC. Amino acid sequence: CASSPGGQAREQYF. This chain joins TRBV18 and TRBJ2-7; perhaps TRBD2 as D (7 bases). CDR1 KGHSH and CDR2 LQKENI come from the germline V gene. The CDR3 covers 14 residues. V lost 3 bases and J 7 bases, leaving 16 bases between the germline ends.

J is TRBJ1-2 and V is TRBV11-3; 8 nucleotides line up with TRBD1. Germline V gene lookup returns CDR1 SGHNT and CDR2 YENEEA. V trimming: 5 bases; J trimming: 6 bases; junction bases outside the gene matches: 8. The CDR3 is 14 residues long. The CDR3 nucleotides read TGTGCCAGCAGCAGCTCGACAGGGGAGGATGGCTACACCTTC. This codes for CASSSSTGEDGYTF.

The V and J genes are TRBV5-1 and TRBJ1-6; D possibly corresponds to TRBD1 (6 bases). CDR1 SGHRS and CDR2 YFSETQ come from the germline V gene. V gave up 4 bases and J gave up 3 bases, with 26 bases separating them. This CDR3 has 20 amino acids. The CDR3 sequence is CASSAERVGQGKFYNSPLHF. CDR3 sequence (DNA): TGCGCCAGCAGCGCAGAACGGGTCGGGCAGGGGAAATTCTATAATTCACCCCTCCACTTT.

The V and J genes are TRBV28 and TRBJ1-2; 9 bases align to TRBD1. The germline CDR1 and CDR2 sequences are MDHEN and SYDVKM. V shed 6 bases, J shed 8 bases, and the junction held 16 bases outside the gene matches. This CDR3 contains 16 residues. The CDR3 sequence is CASSSLTLTGGRGYTF. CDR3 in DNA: TGTGCCAGCAGCTCACTAACCCTCACAGGGGGCCGCGGCTACACCTTC.